A selection of T cell receptor beta chains follows, all from one sample in a study of neurological immune-mediated disorders. Via MiXCR, TCRdb re-called the 5' RACE reads, giving one row per CDR3 protein. The table has 66,000 or so distinct CDR3 sequences, less than 5.5% seen once. The sample was PBMCs. All receptors come from a woman in her thirties with multiple sclerosis. The CDR3 runs from the conserved cysteine through the conserved F or W. The order of the fields is clone size, V gene, J gene, D gene, CDR3 protein, CDR3 DNA. D genes are given only for firm matches. Clone size is shown for a subset of rows, as once, few, many or a class of expanded clone.

abundance: -
v_gene: TRBV12-3/TRBV12-4
j_gene: TRBJ1-1
d_gene: TRBD1
CDR3aa: CASSFHPPGQGPFEAFF
CDR3nt: TGTGCCAGCAGTTTTCACCCGCCGGGACAGGGCCCCTTTGAAGCTTTCTTT

abundance: many
v_gene: TRBV5-1
j_gene: TRBJ2-3
d_gene: -
CDR3aa: CASSGSTDTQYF
CDR3nt: TGCGCCAGCAGCGGAAGCACAGATACGCAGTATTTT

abundance: -
v_gene: TRBV20-1
j_gene: TRBJ2-7
d_gene: -
CDR3aa: CSARDPWTRGGYEQYF
CDR3nt: TGCAGTGCTAGAGATCCCTGGACTAGAGGGGGATACGAGCAGTACTTC

abundance: many
v_gene: TRBV5-1
j_gene: TRBJ1-2
d_gene: TRBD1
CDR3aa: CASSLDAGQGYGYTF
CDR3nt: TGCGCCAGCAGCCTGGACGCGGGACAGGGGTATGGCTACACCTTC

abundance: -
v_gene: TRBV6-4
j_gene: TRBJ1-1
d_gene: -
CDR3aa: CASSASPGNTEAFF
CDR3nt: TGTGCCAGCAGCGCCTCCCCGGGGAACACTGAAGCTTTCTTT

abundance: many
v_gene: TRBV5-1
j_gene: TRBJ1-4
d_gene: -
CDR3aa: CASRAMAANEKLFF
CDR3nt: TGCGCCAGCAGAGCCATGGCAGCTAATGAAAAACTGTTTTTT

abundance: many
v_gene: TRBV5-1
j_gene: TRBJ2-7
d_gene: TRBD2
CDR3aa: CASSPLRYGRTDDQTESYEQYF
CDR3nt: TGCGCCAGCAGCCCCCTTCGATACGGGAGGACCGATGACCAAACCGAGAGCTACGAGCAGTACTTC

abundance: -
v_gene: TRBV20-1
j_gene: TRBJ2-7
d_gene: TRBD1
CDR3aa: CSASSGPGGIYEQYF
CDR3nt: TGCAGTGCTAGTTCTGGTCCAGGGGGCATTTACGAGCAGTACTTC

abundance: many
v_gene: TRBV3-1
j_gene: TRBJ1-6
d_gene: -
CDR3aa: CASSQHSRALHF
CDR3nt: TGTGCCAGCAGCCAACATTCAAGGGCCCTCCACTTT

abundance: many
v_gene: TRBV15
j_gene: TRBJ2-1
d_gene: TRBD1
CDR3aa: CATSRESPDRGGGFDEQFF
CDR3nt: TGTGCCACCAGCAGAGAGTCCCCCGACAGGGGAGGAGGGTTCGATGAGCAGTTCTTC

abundance: -
v_gene: TRBV20-1
j_gene: TRBJ1-2
d_gene: TRBD1
CDR3aa: CSAGGGQGRYGYTF
CDR3nt: TGCAGTGCTGGAGGTGGACAGGGGCGCTATGGCTACACCTTC

abundance: many
v_gene: TRBV15
j_gene: TRBJ2-2
d_gene: -
CDR3aa: CATSSGAGELFF
CDR3nt: TGTGCCACCAGCAGCGGGGCCGGGGAGCTGTTTTTT

abundance: many
v_gene: TRBV2
j_gene: TRBJ1-5
d_gene: -
CDR3aa: CASSEMGSGNQPQHF
CDR3nt: TGTGCCAGCAGTGAAATGGGTTCGGGCAATCAGCCCCAGCATTTT

abundance: many
v_gene: TRBV20-1
j_gene: TRBJ1-3
d_gene: -
CDR3aa: CSARVGTGNTIYF
CDR3nt: TGCAGTGCTAGAGTGGGGACTGGAAACACCATATATTTT

abundance: many
v_gene: TRBV6-6
j_gene: TRBJ1-1
d_gene: -
CDR3aa: CASSTQNTEAFF
CDR3nt: TGTGCCAGCAGCACCCAGAACACTGAAGCTTTCTTT

abundance: many
v_gene: TRBV10-3
j_gene: TRBJ2-7
d_gene: -
CDR3aa: CAIREETEQYF
CDR3nt: TGTGCCATCAGGGAAGAGACAGAGCAGTACTTC

abundance: many
v_gene: TRBV7-2
j_gene: TRBJ2-7
d_gene: TRBD1
CDR3aa: CASSLTGTEAYEQYF
CDR3nt: TGTGCCAGCAGCTTAACCGGGACAGAGGCCTACGAGCAGTACTTC

abundance: few
v_gene: TRBV7-9
j_gene: TRBJ2-4
d_gene: TRBD2
CDR3aa: CASSVSGGAAKNIQYF
CDR3nt: TGTGCCAGCAGCGTAAGCGGGGGGGCTGCCAAAAACATTCAGTACTTC

abundance: many
v_gene: TRBV20-1
j_gene: TRBJ1-4
d_gene: TRBD1
CDR3aa: CSATGGSSTNEKLFF
CDR3nt: TGCAGTGCTACAGGGGGCAGTTCAACTAATGAAAAACTGTTTTTT

abundance: many
v_gene: TRBV3-1
j_gene: TRBJ1-2
d_gene: -
CDR3aa: CASSLQSGRGGYTF
CDR3nt: TGTGCCAGCAGCCTTCAGTCGGGAAGGGGTGGCTACACCTTC

abundance: many
v_gene: TRBV7-2
j_gene: TRBJ2-1
d_gene: -
CDR3aa: CASSLSGVDEQFF
CDR3nt: TGTGCCAGCAGCTTATCAGGGGTAGATGAGCAGTTCTTC

abundance: many
v_gene: TRBV20-1
j_gene: TRBJ1-3
d_gene: -
CDR3aa: CSARVRGGNTIYF
CDR3nt: TGCAGTGCTAGAGTACGGGGTGGAAACACCATATATTTT

abundance: few
v_gene: TRBV3-1
j_gene: TRBJ2-6
d_gene: TRBD1
CDR3aa: CASSQGLGDRASGANVLTF
CDR3nt: TGTGCCAGCAGCCAAGGCCTAGGTGACAGGGCCTCTGGGGCCAACGTCCTGACTTTC

abundance: many
v_gene: TRBV5-5
j_gene: TRBJ2-7
d_gene: TRBD1
CDR3aa: CASSSAGTGPSYEQYF
CDR3nt: TGTGCCAGCAGCTCCGCCGGGACAGGGCCCTCCTACGAGCAGTACTTC